The source of this TCR beta chain is a study of blood T cells in healthy people across ages. Each sample provided at least 5 micrograms of extracted total RNA. Combining a sample-barcoded 5' primer with a J-beta primer mix, a second PCR ran for roughly 7 to 11 cycles. One entry per CDR3 protein, called by TCRdb with MiXCR from the 5' RACE reads. The sample contains about 1,500,000 distinct CDR3 sequences, under 30% of which appear only once. CDR3 length: 14 amino acids. Germline CDR1 and CDR2: SGHRS and YFSETQ. The V end was cut by 3 bases, the J end by 6 bases, with 16 bases between. This clonotype was detected many times.

The clonotype comes from a young woman in good health. Sequenced sample: blood. The chain employs TRBV5-1 and TRBJ2-7; possible D gene TRBD1, 7 bases. In DNA form, the CDR3 reads TGCGCCAGCAGCTCTAACAGGGGAGGCGGCGAGCAGTACTTC. Translated, it gives CASSSNRGGGEQYF. The whole variable domain, remainder taken from reference TRBV5-1 and TRBJ2-7, is KAGVTQTPRYLIKTRGQQVTLSCSPISGHRSVSWYQQTPGQGLQFLFEYFSETQRNKGNFPGRFSGRQFSNSRSEMNVSTLELGDSALYLCASSSNRGGGEQYFGPGTRLTVT.